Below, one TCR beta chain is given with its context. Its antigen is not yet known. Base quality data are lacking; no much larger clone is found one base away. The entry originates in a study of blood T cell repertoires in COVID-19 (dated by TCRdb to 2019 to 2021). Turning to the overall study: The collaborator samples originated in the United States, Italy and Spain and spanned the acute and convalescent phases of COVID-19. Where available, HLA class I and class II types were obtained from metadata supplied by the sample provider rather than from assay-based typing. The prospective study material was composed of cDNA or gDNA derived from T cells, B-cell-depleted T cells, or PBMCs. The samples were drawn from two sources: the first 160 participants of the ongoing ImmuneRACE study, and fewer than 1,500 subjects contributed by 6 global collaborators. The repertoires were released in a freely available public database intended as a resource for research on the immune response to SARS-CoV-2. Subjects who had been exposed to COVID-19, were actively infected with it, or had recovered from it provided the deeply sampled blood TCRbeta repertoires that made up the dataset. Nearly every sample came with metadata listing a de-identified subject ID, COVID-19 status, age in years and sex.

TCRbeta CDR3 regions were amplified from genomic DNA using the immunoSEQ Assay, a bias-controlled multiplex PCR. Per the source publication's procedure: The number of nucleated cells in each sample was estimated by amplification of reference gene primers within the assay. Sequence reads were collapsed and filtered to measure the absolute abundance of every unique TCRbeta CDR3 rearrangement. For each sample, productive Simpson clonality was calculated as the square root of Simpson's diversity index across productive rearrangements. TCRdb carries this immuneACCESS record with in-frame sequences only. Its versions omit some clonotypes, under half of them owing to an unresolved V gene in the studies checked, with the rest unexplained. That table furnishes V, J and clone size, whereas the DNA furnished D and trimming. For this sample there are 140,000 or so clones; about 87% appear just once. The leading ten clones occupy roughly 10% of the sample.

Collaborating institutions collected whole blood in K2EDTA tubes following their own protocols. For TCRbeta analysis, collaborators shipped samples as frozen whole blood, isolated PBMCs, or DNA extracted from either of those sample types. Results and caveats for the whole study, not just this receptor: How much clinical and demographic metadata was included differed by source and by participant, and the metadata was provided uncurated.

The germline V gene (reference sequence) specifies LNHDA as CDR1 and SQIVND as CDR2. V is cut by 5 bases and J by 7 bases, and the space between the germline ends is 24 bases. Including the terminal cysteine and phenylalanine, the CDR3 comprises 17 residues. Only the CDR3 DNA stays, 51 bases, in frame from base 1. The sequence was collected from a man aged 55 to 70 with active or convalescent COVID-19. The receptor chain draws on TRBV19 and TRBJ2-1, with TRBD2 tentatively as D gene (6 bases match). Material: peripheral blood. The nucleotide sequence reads TGTGCCAGTAGTCCTCGGGTCGGGAGCCCGGCCGTGAATGAGCAGTTCTTC. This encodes CASSPRVGSPAVNEQFF.